Below, 17 T cell receptor beta chains from the same sample are listed, as sequenced in a study of blood T cell repertoires in COVID-19. Produced via immunoSEQ multiplex PCR; TCRdb's table is partial and in-frame only. The table has some 150,000 clones, over 85% seen once. The source material was peripheral blood. The receptors come from a human donor in a cohort sampled during active COVID-19.

The sample holds one count of this clone. Here the CDR3 DNA reads TGTGCCAGCAGCCCTCAGAGTGGTACAGGGAGCTCTGGAAACACCATATATTTT. Translation: CASSPQSGTGSSGNTIYF. The chain uses TRBV7-2 and TRBJ1-3; a possible D gene is TRBD1 (6 bases). The germline V gene has CDR1 SGHTA and CDR2 FQGNSA. CDR3 length equals 18 residues. V was pared by 5 bases and J by 0 bases, with 20 bases between. Using reference TRBV7-2 and TRBJ1-3 for the parts outside the CDR3, the full variable domain is GAGVSQSPSNKVTEKGKDVELRCDPISGHTALYWYRQSLGQGLEFLIYFQGNSAPDKSGLPSDRFSAERTGGSVSTLTIQRTQQEDSAVYLCASSPQSGTGSSGNTIYFGEGSWLTVV.

The rearrangement links TRBV10-3 to TRBJ1-2, with TRBD1 matching over 8 bases. V was clipped by 3 bases and J by 1 base; unmatched bases: 4. The CDR3 contains 15 residues. The V gene's germline CDR1 is ENHRY and CDR2 SYGVKD. CDR3 sequence (DNA): TGTGCCATCAGTGACCCCACAGGGGGTAACTATGGCTACACCTTC. Amino acid sequence: CAISDPTGGNYGYTF.

The rearrangement links TRBV4-3 to TRBJ2-3, with TRBD2 identical over 8 bases. CDR1 is LGHNA, CDR2 YSLEER, per germline. The J segment lost 1 base and the V segment lost 3 bases, leaving 0 bases of the junction unmatched. The CDR3 is 14 amino acids. CDR3 bases: TGCGCCAGCAGCCAGGGACTAGGCACAGATACGCAGTATTTT. Encoded protein: CASSQGLGTDTQYF.

CDR3 nucleotide sequence: TGTGCCAGCTCACCGGTGACTAGCGGGGGAAACAATGAGCAGTTCTTC. It translates to CASSPVTSGGNNEQFF. J is TRBJ2-1 and V is TRBV18; 12 bases align to TRBD2. Unmatched junction bases numbered 5, after V lost 3 bases and J lost 5 bases. CDR1 and CDR2 from the germline V gene are KGHSH and LQKENI. This CDR3 has 16 amino acids.

CDR3 residues: CASSTQVNQPQHF. The DNA of the CDR3 is TGTGCCAGTAGTACACAGGTCAATCAGCCCCAGCATTTT. This chain uses TRBV19 with TRBJ1-5; TRBD1 might be the D (5 bases). Trimming took 4 bases from V and 3 from J, leaving 7 bases between them. Germline V CDR1 and CDR2: LNHDA, SQIVND (reference sequence). The CDR3 length is 13 residues.

This clone appeared once. The genes are TRBV5-5 and TRBJ2-7; D possibly corresponds to TRBD1 (6 bases). The CDR3 spans 14 residues. With 0 bases removed from V and 6 bases from J, the gap between germline ends came to 13 bases. Germline V gene lookup returns CDR1 SGHKS and CDR2 YYEKEE (reference sequence). CDR3 region: CASSLELRGGEQYF. CDR3 nucleotide sequence: TGTGCCAGCAGCTTGGAGCTCAGGGGTGGCGAGCAGTACTTC.

The sample holds one count of this clone. The rearrangement links TRBV9 to TRBJ1-5; 8 bases are a match to TRBD1. In germline, CDR1 is SGDLS, CDR2 YYNGEE. This CDR3 has 15 amino acids. V shed 0 bases and J 5 bases; nucleotides not matched to a gene: 4. The CDR3 loop reads CASSVGQGRDQPQHF. Written as DNA, the CDR3 is TGTGCCAGCAGCGTAGGACAGGGGAGAGATCAGCCCCAGCATTTT.

The chain uses TRBV13 and TRBJ1-2; D is undetermined. The CDR3 is 12 amino acids. Germline V gene data show CDR1 as PRHDT and CDR2 as FYEKMQ (reference sequence). V lost 5 bases, J lost 5 bases, and 9 bases lay in between. The CDR3 region is CASSPREYGYTF. DNA for the CDR3: TGTGCCAGCAGCCCCCGGGAGTATGGCTACACCTTC.

The CDR3, as DNA: TGCGCCAGCAGCGCCACAGGGGAAGAGACCCAGTACTTC. Translating it yields CASSATGEETQYF. The chain combines TRBV5-1 with TRBJ2-5, with TRBD1 identical over 7 bases. CDR3 length equals 13 residues. CDR1 is SGHRS, CDR2 YFSETQ, per germline. The trim removed 4 bases at V and 3 bases at J, leaving 3 bases unmatched.

The rearrangement uses TRBV6-4 and TRBJ1-5; weak D call: TRBD1 (5 bases). The germline CDR1 and CDR2 sequences are MRHNA and SNTAGT. V was trimmed by 6 bases and J by 4 bases, leaving 10 bases between them. This CDR3 has 13 amino acids. As DNA, the CDR3 is TGTGCCAGCAGCCCGACAGTGAATCAGCCCCAGCATTTT. Translated: CASSPTVNQPQHF.

The gene calls are TRBV5-5 and TRBJ1-1; a weak D match, TRBD1 (6 bases). Germline CDR1 is SGHKS and CDR2 is YYEKEE (reference sequence). CDR3 length equals 15 residues. Trimming took 2 bases from V and 0 from J, leaving 11 bases between them. DNA for the CDR3: TGTGCCAGCAGCTTAGGGGACACATTGAACACTGAAGCTTTCTTT. It encodes CASSLGDTLNTEAFF.

This clone was detected a few times. V usage is TRBV6-6 and J usage is TRBJ1-2; D perhaps matches TRBD1 (6 bases). Deletions cut 6 bases from V and 4 bases from J, with 18 bases between. CDR1 is MNHNY and CDR2 is SVGAGI in the germline V gene (reference sequence). The CDR3 extends over 15 amino acids. The CDR3 coding sequence is TGTGCCAGCAGCCCAGGACAGACGGGCGGCTATGGCTACACCTTC. Protein sequence: CASSPGQTGGYGYTF.

The chain links TRBV7-8 to TRBJ2-7; TRBD1 matches at 10 bases. CDR1 SGHVS and CDR2 FQNEAQ come from the germline V gene. The CDR3 consists of 14 residues. Trimming removed 5 bases from V and 6 bases from J; junction bases left unmatched: 7. CDR3 in DNA: TGTGCCAGCAGCGGGGGACAGGGGTCCGCCGAGCAGTACTTC. This gives the protein CASSGGQGSAEQYF.

The chain uses TRBV4-1 and TRBJ1-4, with 8 bases fitting TRBD1. Germline loops: CDR1 MGHRA, CDR2 YSYEKL. V shed 6 bases and J 4 bases; nucleotides not matched to a gene: 7. The CDR3 length is 15 residues. The CDR3 loop is CASSRGQGNNEKLFF. The CDR3 region has the DNA TGCGCCAGCAGTCGCGGACAGGGTAATAATGAAAAACTGTTTTTT.

J is TRBJ1-2 and V is TRBV7-8; D call uncertain. V was clipped by 6 bases and J by 9 bases, with 11 bases between them. CDR3 length: 11 residues. Looked up from germline, CDR1 is SGHVS and CDR2 is FQNEAQ. CDR3 in amino acids: CASRTALSYTF. DNA of the CDR3: TGTGCCAGCAGAACAGCACTGAGCTACACCTTC. The full variable domain, completed using reference TRBV7-8 and TRBJ1-2, is GAGVSQSPRYKVAKRGQDVALRCDPISGHVSLFWYQQALGQGPEFLTYFQNEAQLDKSGLPSDRFFAERPEGSVSTLKIQRTQQEDSAVYLCASRTALSYTFGSGTRLTVV.

Concerning this clone itself: At one end, the junction sequence differs from germline, possibly due to a read error. The rearrangement links TRBV6-5 to TRBJ1-5; 10 bases line up with TRBD1. The CDR3 runs to 11 residues. Germline CDR1 is MNHEY and CDR2 is SVGAGI. CDR3 in amino acids: CASSNRDRGLF. Here the CDR3 DNA reads TGTGCCAGCAGTAACCGGGACAGGGGCCTTTTT.

The rearrangement links TRBV4-2 to TRBJ2-3; the match to TRBD2 covers 7 bases. The CDR3 contains 13 residues. V was pared by 0 bases and J by 8 bases, with 2 bases of the junction left unmatched. Germline values: CDR1 LGHNA, CDR2 YNFKEQ. CDR3 DNA sequence: TGTGCCAGCAGCCAAGATCGGGAGGTTACGCAGTATTTT. Its translation is CASSQDREVTQYF.